This T cell receptor beta chain was profiled in a study of T cell responses to AZD1222 COVID-19 vaccine. The overall study: Combined were second doses at about 4 or about 12 weeks. Findings of the study overall: Without day 14 samples, only post-peak T cell repertoires were studied.

On this clone itself: Its target is not known.

J was trimmed by 2 bases and V by 7 bases; bases with no gene match: 5. The CDR3 extends over 14 amino acids. Germline assignment: CDR1 LNHDA and CDR2 SQIVND (reference sequence). Some clones are missing from TCRdb's copy, which holds only in-frame ones; the method was immunoSEQ multiplex PCR. The repertoire holds some 130,000 clones, with approximately 84% as singletons. The genes are TRBV19 and TRBJ1-1; 9 bases are a match to TRBD1. This receptor was taken from an adult in good health. Sequences were derived from peripheral blood, sampled on day 0 of AZD1222 vaccination. The CDR3 sequence is CASIQDRGNTEAFF. CDR3 nucleotides: TGTGCCAGTATACAGGACAGGGGTAACACTGAAGCTTTCTTT.